The present TCR beta chain was sequenced within a study of CD4 T cells in relation to SARS-CoV-2 and coronaviruses (dated by TCRdb to the early 2020s). Study-wide context: In the ViraFEST assay, PBMCs were cultured with antigen for under twelve days, after which TCR beta CDR3s were sequenced to identify antigen-specific clonal expansions. An HIV-1 Nef peptide pool or a culture without peptide was used as the negative reference condition. HLA restriction was mapped for shared crossreactive spike epitopes using patient-derived lymphoblastoid cell lines. Samples from a few pre-COVID donors and the naive versus memory experiments were sequenced with the Adaptive Biotechnologies TCR-sequencing kit; other data were Illumina-based. A different, Illumina-based TCR-beta assay was used to sequence expansion assays from other donors in the study. The study assessed, at the TCR clonotype level, memory CD4+ T cell crossreactivity between SARS-CoV-2 and common cold coronavirus spike proteins. Here is what the overall study found, with its caveats: No donor contributed both pre-pandemic and post-infection samples, which limited tracing the source of pre-existing responses. The study was limited by small numbers of patients and tested TCRs. In about two thirds of donors, memory CD4+ clonotypes turned up that crossrecognized SARS-CoV-2 and at least one common cold coronavirus spike. Because the crossreactivity analysis focused on spike protein, crossreactivity against other viral proteins was not assessed. Crossreactive clones showed significantly weaker SARS-CoV-2-driven expansion than monoreactive clones, consistent with antigenic imprinting.

At the junction V is shortened by 5 bases and J by 0 bases, with 17 bases in between. The CDR1 and CDR2 encoded by the germline V gene are SNHLY and FYNNEI. The CDR3 has 17 amino acids, counting the end cysteine and phenylalanine. Only the CDR3 DNA is retained, 51 bases long and in frame from the first base. In the case of this clone: The clone's antigen remains unknown. Base-call qualities are not available, and no considerably larger clone is one nucleotide away.

The library was obtained by the immunoSEQ multiplex PCR assay. In the authors' own workflow: During preprocessing, nonproductive sequences were removed, along with CDR3s that did not begin with C, did not end with F or W, or were shorter than 7 amino acids. The MANAFEST web app was used to call antigen-specific clonotypes on the basis of expansion compared with the reference and with other culture wells. A clone was considered positive if the clone showed significant expansion compared with the reference culture in 2 of 3 replicate wells at an FDR below 0.05. For a clone to be considered positive, significant expansion relative to all other tandem wells and an odds ratio above 5 were also required. CDR3 homology was measured as pairwise Levenshtein distance, computed with the stringdist R package after trimming three terminal residues from each end. The table comes from immuneACCESS by way of TCRdb, which keeps in-frame sequences with V and J called. Part of the clones is missing from these tables; in studies checked, under half for an unresolved V gene and the rest for unknown reasons. The V and J calls and clone size were taken over from that table, and D and trimming were inferred from the DNA. The sample contains about 23,000 clones, approximately 80% of them found a single time. The ten largest clones capture roughly 14% of the sample.

CD4+ T cells from unexposed donors were collected before the COVID-19 pandemic (2011-2018). After around ten days of culture, CD4+ T cells were isolated with the EasySep CD4+ T cell isolation kit. Unexposed donor CD4+ T cells were tested for reactivity to SARS-CoV-2 S and N and four common cold coronavirus spike pools, as cell number allowed. About 2 million PBMCs per well were cultured in IMDM with about 5% human AB serum and about 10 IU/ml IL-2. Half of the culture medium was replaced with fresh IL-2-containing medium on days 3 and 7. In general, triplicate replicate wells were used for every peptide culture condition. Leukapheresis product for the unexposed donors was bought commercially. Ficoll-Paque PLUS gradient centrifugation was used to isolate PBMCs from either whole blood or leukapheresis product. The PBMCs went either fresh into the expansion assay or into cryopreservation at -140 degrees C. The QIAamp Micro DNA Kit was used to extract genomic DNA from the CD4+ T cells.

The source material was CD4+ T cells from PBMCs, cultured in vitro. The clonotype was recovered from a human donor in good health. The V gene is TRBV2 and the J gene is TRBJ1-5; the D gene is perhaps TRBD1, from 5 matching bases. The DNA sequence follows: TGTGCCAGCAGTAGCAGGGTGAGGGGTATTAGCAATCAGCCCCAGCATTTT. It encodes CASSSRVRGISNQPQHF.